This is a list of T cell receptor beta chains from one sample in a study of response to subunit inactivated influenza vaccine. TCRdb fed the RT-PCR reads into MiXCR, producing one record per CDR3 protein. Counted here are roughly 170,000 distinct CDR3 sequences, about 9% occurring once; the ten biggest clones make up around 9.9%. Sequenced here: non-naive T cells sorted from PBMCs, sampled on the day of vaccination. Receptors were obtained from a man between 50 and 59 years old who received an inactivated influenza vaccine. Both conserved end residues are part of each CDR3.

TRBJ2-7 | TRBV23-1 | CASSHGEQYF
TRBJ1-1 | TRBV20-1 | CSAKGTENTEAFF
TRBJ1-1 | TRBV9 | CASSVDSGTEAFF
TRBJ2-1 | TRBV20-1 | CSATTGTGTNEQFF
TRBJ2-7 | TRBV2 | CASSESVGIGYEQYF
TRBJ1-2 | TRBV12-3/TRBV12-4 | CASRLGQGANYGYTF
TRBJ2-1 | TRBV10-3 | CAIRRRTSGGVNEQFF
TRBJ2-7 | TRBV20-1 | CSARSWVSNYEQYF
TRBJ2-1 | TRBV7-2 | CASSLRSSSGYNEQFF
TRBJ1-1 | TRBV2 | CASVLEGTEAFF
TRBJ2-5 | TRBV11-2 | CASSPLGVGETQYF
TRBJ2-3 | TRBV28 | CASSLGASGRLGTDTQYF
TRBJ2-2 | TRBV25-1 | CASSVVAGGTGELFF
TRBJ2-1 | TRBV12-3/TRBV12-4 | CASRYGTLTNEQFF
TRBJ2-7 | TRBV7-2 | CASSLDSLGVLEQYF
TRBJ1-6 | TRBV7-3 | CASSLGGGGSPLHF
TRBJ2-7 | TRBV25-1 | CASSAGIPPGQYF
TRBJ1-2 | TRBV6-2/TRBV6-3 | CASSYSTSANGYTF
TRBJ1-3 | TRBV4-1 | CALSPADRGGNTIYF
TRBJ2-3 | TRBV4-2 | CASSQRGRVGGLRSTDTQYF
TRBJ2-2 | TRBV6-2/TRBV6-3 | CASSENTGELFF
TRBJ1-1 | TRBV6-1 | CASSIRGGLNTEAFF
TRBJ2-1 | TRBV29-1 | CSSSTGGSYNEQFF
TRBJ2-1 | TRBV15 | CATSRARTSGISYNEQFF
TRBJ1-1 | TRBV5-1 | CASSLTTTEGQAFF
TRBJ2-7 | TRBV4-2 | CASSRGEAYEQYF
TRBJ2-3 | TRBV7-2 | CASSLLTGRGSDTQYF
TRBJ2-2 | TRBV7-2 | CASSPAAGNTGELFF
TRBJ2-1 | TRBV18 | CASSPQPGNYNEQFF
TRBJ2-7 | TRBV15 | CATGIGVEQYF
TRBJ1-3 | TRBV12-3/TRBV12-4 | CASRRVPGDTIYF
TRBJ2-1 | TRBV7-2 | CASILSGSSPKPYNEQFF
TRBJ1-1 | TRBV11-2 | CASSLVGTGVTEAFF
TRBJ2-7 | TRBV7-8 | CASSLPASGGASYEQYF
TRBJ2-7 | TRBV29-1 | CSVEDVRARRYF
TRBJ2-3 | TRBV6-5 | CASRYSGGGQGLDTQYF
TRBJ2-1 | TRBV7-2 | CASSSLTNEQFF
TRBJ2-5 | TRBV24-1 | CATSPGRVETQYF
TRBJ1-2 | TRBV28 | CASSEGRVHYGYTF
TRBJ1-1 | TRBV12-3/TRBV12-4 | CASSLSARNTEAFF
TRBJ2-3 | TRBV3-1 | CASSQLAGGTDTQYF
TRBJ1-5 | TRBV6-1 | CASSERTTWRSSNQPQHF